This section outlines one TCR beta chain sequence together with its context. Its specificity is not known. CDR1 and CDR2 (germline): DFQATT, SNEGSKA (reference sequence). The CDR3 consists of 15 residues. These data belong to a study of monozygotic twins with inflammatory bowel disease. Findings and caveats of the study: Twins with IBD had fewer clonotypes in common with others than healthy twins, particularly during disease activity.

Researchers used template switching to add UMIs featuring a 6-nucleotide sample barcode. TCRdb re-called the 5' RACE reads; every CDR3 protein appears as one record, without DNA. Found here are over 120,000 distinct CDR3 sequences; the top ten clones hold 0.95% to 1.5%. This clonotype was sampled from a human donor with ulcerative colitis or Crohn's disease, or a healthy co-twin of an affected twin (not recorded which). The chain has TRBV20-1 and TRBJ2-3; TCRdb picks TRBD2, but there is no DNA to check that call. Material for sequencing was blood. The CDR3 sequence: CSAITSGRAGDTQYF.